Sequencing of this T cell receptor beta chain was carried out in a study of shared clonotypes between healthy human individuals. Study background: Aged between 18 and 49, the donors were two women and three men.

In the CD4+ fraction, cells were divided into CD45RA+ naive and CD45RA-negative memory subsets. Profiled with immunoSEQ multiplex PCR; TCRdb holds only in-frame clones, not every one. The table has 850,000 to 1,200,000 clones, 75% seen once; the top ten hold about 1.5%. General study findings and limits: Across a few donors, naive CD4 shared 5% to 6%, naive CD8 around 3.5%, memory CD4 2% to 2.5%, memory CD8 under 0.5%. On the whole, naive subsets had larger estimated richness than memory subsets had.

On this clone: Its target is not known.

Germline CDR1 reads MDHEN; CDR2 reads SYDVKM. The CDR3 extends over 14 amino acids. Unmatched junction bases numbered 6, after V lost 6 bases and J lost 4 bases. Input material: memory CD4+ T cells sorted from blood. The subset is: CD45RA-negative fraction. V and J are TRBV28 and TRBJ2-7, with 10 bases identical to TRBD1. The TCR was taken from a man aged 18-30 years in good health. The CDR3 loop is CASSGQGERYEQYF. The DNA of the CDR3 is TGTGCCAGCAGCGGACAGGGGGAACGATACGAGCAGTACTTC.